These T cell receptor beta chains were read from a single sample in a study of CD8+CD57+ T cells in acquired aplastic anemia. TCRdb redid the calling of the reads with MiXCR, one entry per CDR3 protein. This sample has about 110,000 distinct CDR3 sequences, with around 49% found just once. Material for sequencing was sorted CD4+, CD8+, or CD8+CD57+ T cells (not recorded which) from PBMCs. The receptors were gathered from a human donor in good health, serving as a control. CDR3s include the opening cysteine and the closing phenylalanine or tryptophan. D genes are given only for firm matches. Rows give clone size only sometimes, using once, few, many, or a class for an expanded clone.

j_call v_call clone_size d_call cdr3_nt cdr3_aa
TRBJ2-7 TRBV5-1 many . TGCGCCAGCAGCCCCGGGACCAATTCCTACGAGCAGTACTTC CASSPGTNSYEQYF
TRBJ2-2 TRBV24-1 . . TGTGCCACCAGTGATTTTTGGGGAAGGGACGGGGAGCTGTTTTTT CATSDFWGRDGELFF
TRBJ2-2 TRBV25-1 . . TGTGCCAGCAGTGAGCCAGGGCGGTTCACCGGGGAGCTGTTTTTT CASSEPGRFTGELFF
TRBJ2-3 TRBV6-2/TRBV6-3 . TRBD2 TGTGCCAGCAGTTATACGGCGGGGGGAGGCGCAGATACGCAGTATTTT CASSYTAGGGADTQYF
TRBJ1-2 TRBV5-8 . TRBD1 TGTGCCAGCAGCCTGCAGGGGGCCGATGGCTACACCTTC CASSLQGADGYTF
TRBJ1-3 TRBV7-6 many . TGTGCCAGCAGCAGCTTGGACAGATACTCTGGAAACACCATATATTTT CASSSLDRYSGNTIYF
TRBJ2-1 TRBV5-1 . . TGCGCCAGCAGCTTGGAGGGCAGCTACAATGAGCAGTTCTTC CASSLEGSYNEQFF
TRBJ2-7 TRBV5-4 many TRBD1 TGTGCCAGCAGCTCGGACAGGGGGCTCGCCGACGAGCAGTACTTC CASSSDRGLADEQYF
TRBJ2-7 TRBV25-1 few . TGTGCCAGCAGTGGGGGGGCCCTCTACGAGCAGTACTTC CASSGGALYEQYF
TRBJ2-7 TRBV10-3 . . TGTGCCAGCAGTTACGGCGAGGGTTCCTACGAGCAGTACTTC CASSYGEGSYEQYF
TRBJ2-7 TRBV27 many . TGTGCCAGCAGTTTTGGACCCTACGAGCAGTACTTC CASSFGPYEQYF
TRBJ2-6 TRBV7-9 many . TGTGCCAGCAGCTTAGGATATGGGGCGGCCGAGGCCAACGTCCTGACTTTC CASSLGYGAAEANVLTF
TRBJ1-2 TRBV6-5 . . TGTGCCAGCAGTTTTGACACGTCACTGGGGGGCTACACCTTC CASSFDTSLGGYTF
TRBJ1-1 TRBV27 . . TGTGCCAGCAGTCATACTGAGAACACTGAAGCTTTCTTT CASSHTENTEAFF
TRBJ1-3 TRBV10-3 few . TGTGCCATCAGTGATAGTGGGAACACCATATATTTT CAISDSGNTIYF
TRBJ2-1 TRBV11-1 . TRBD2 TGTGCCAGCTCCGGGACTAGCGACTACAATGAGCAGTTCTTC CASSGTSDYNEQFF
TRBJ1-1 TRBV10-3 few . TGTGCCATCGGACAGAGACCCATGAACACTGAAGCTTTCTTT CAIGQRPMNTEAFF
TRBJ2-7 TRBV15 . . TGTGCCACCAGCAGCCAAGATCGAGGGGCGATGAACGAGCAGTACTTC CATSSQDRGAMNEQYF
TRBJ1-2 TRBV7-2 . . TGTGCCAGCAGCTTGCAGGGCGGCTATGGCTACACCTTC CASSLQGGYGYTF
TRBJ1-1 TRBV12-3/TRBV12-4 . . TGTGCCAGCAGTTTAGCGACAACGGACACTGAAGCTTTCTTT CASSLATTDTEAFF
TRBJ2-7 TRBV5-1 . . TGCGCCAGCAGCCGGGACTTGTCCTCCTACGAGCAGTACTTC CASSRDLSSYEQYF
TRBJ2-7 TRBV29-1 . . TGCAGCGTCCCCGGGCTACCGCCCCACGAGCAGTACTTC CSVPGLPPHEQYF
TRBJ2-7 TRBV29-1 . TRBD1 TGCAGCGTCGTCCGGGACAGGGCGTACGAGCAGTACTTC CSVVRDRAYEQYF